This T cell receptor beta chain was sequenced in a study of tumor and adjacent non-tumor tissue in lung cancer. Broader study findings: Tumor tissue had significantly higher TCR diversity than normal lung. In normal lung, the top 100 clones were significantly more dominant than in tumor.

Germline CDR1 reads MNHNS; CDR2 reads SASEGT. This CDR3 has 15 residues. Deletions cut 5 bases from V and 8 bases from J, with 18 bases between. The template was RNA from unsorted bulk tissue. This clonotype was detected many times. Its antigen remains unidentified. A modified ARM-PCR protocol with three rounds of nested PCR amplified TCRbeta. One entry per CDR3 protein results from TCRdb running MiXCR on the multiplex PCR reads. This table holds approximately 120,000 distinct CDR3 sequences, approximately 71% found once. The clonotype was recovered from a man younger than 40 with non-small cell lung cancer. The chain carries TRBV6-1 and TRBJ1-4; a possible D gene is TRBD1 (6 bases). What was sequenced was lung tumor tissue. The CDR3 DNA follows: TGTGCCAGCAGTAGCCGGGACACCCATGTGGAAAAACTGTTTTTT. Protein sequence: CASSSRDTHVEKLFF.